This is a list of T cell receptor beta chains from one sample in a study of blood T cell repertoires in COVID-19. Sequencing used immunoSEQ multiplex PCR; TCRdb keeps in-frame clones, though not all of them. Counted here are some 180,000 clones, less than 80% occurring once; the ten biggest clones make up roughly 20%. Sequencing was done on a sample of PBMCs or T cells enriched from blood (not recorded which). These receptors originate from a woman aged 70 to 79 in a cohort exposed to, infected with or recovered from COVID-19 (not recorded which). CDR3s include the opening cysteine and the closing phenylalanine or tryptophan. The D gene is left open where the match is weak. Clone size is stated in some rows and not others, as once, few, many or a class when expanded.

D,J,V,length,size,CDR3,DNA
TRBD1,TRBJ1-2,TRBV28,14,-,CASSRLGQAIGYTF,TGTGCCAGCAGTCGACTTGGACAGGCGATTGGCTACACCTTC
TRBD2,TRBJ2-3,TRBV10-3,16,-,CAISDRVGRAGDTQYF,TGTGCCATCAGTGATAGGGTCGGGAGGGCCGGAGATACGCAGTATTTT
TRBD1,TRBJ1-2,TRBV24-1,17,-,CATSPTTGGTASYGYTF,TGTGCCACCAGTCCAACGACAGGGGGTACGGCTAGCTATGGCTACACCTTC
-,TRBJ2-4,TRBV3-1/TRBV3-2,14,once,CASSQAPGVSIQYF,TGTGCCAGCAGCCAAGCACCGGGGGTGAGCATTCAGTACTTC
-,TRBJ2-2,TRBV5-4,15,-,CASSREAQGTGELFF,TGTGCCAGCAGCCGCGAAGCACAGGGCACCGGGGAGCTGTTTTTT
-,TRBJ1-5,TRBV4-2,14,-,CASSQGGGRQPQHF,TGTGCCAGCAGCCAAGGAGGAGGTCGGCAGCCCCAGCATTTT
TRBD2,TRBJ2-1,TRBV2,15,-,CASSGLAGDRDEQFF,TGTGCCAGCAGTGGACTAGCGGGAGATCGGGATGAGCAGTTCTTC
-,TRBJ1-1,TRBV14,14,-,CASSRGQLNTEAFF,TGTGCCAGCAGCCGTGGACAGCTGAACACTGAAGCTTTCTTT
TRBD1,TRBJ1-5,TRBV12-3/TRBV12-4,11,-,CASTTGQGQHF,TGTGCCAGCACCACCGGACAGGGCCAGCATTTT
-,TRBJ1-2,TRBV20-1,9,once,CSARTGDTF,TGCAGTGCTCGGACTGGGGACACCTTC
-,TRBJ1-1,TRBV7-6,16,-,CASSPITGNLNTEAFF,TGTGCCAGCAGTCCTATTACCGGGAACTTGAACACTGAAGCTTTCTTT
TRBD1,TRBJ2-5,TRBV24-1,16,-,CATSDHRDSQQETQYF,TGTGCCACCAGTGATCACCGGGACAGTCAACAAGAGACCCAGTACTTC
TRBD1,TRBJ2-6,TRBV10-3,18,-,CAISKEQGLSSGANVLTF,TGTGCCATCAGTAAAGAACAGGGGTTATCTTCTGGGGCCAACGTCCTGACTTTC
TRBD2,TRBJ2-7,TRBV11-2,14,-,CASSLEAGTYEQYF,TGTGCCAGCAGCTTAGAAGCGGGAACCTACGAGCAGTACTTC
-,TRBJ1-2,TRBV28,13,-,CASSLWSPPGYTF,TGTGCCAGCAGTTTATGGAGTCCCCCTGGCTACACCTTC
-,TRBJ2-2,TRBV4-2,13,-,CASSQGGSGELFF,TGTGCCAGCAGCCAAGGAGGCTCCGGGGAGCTGTTTTTT
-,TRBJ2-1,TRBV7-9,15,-,CASTRFSGSYNEQFF,TGTGCCAGCACCAGGTTTTCAGGGTCCTACAATGAGCAGTTCTTC
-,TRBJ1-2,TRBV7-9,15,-,CASSLGETAIHGYTF,TGTGCCAGCAGCTTAGGGGAGACGGCTATCCATGGCTACACCTTC
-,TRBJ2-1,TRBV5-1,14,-,CASSNPGTGNEQFF,TGCGCCAGCAGCAATCCGGGGACTGGCAATGAGCAGTTCTTC
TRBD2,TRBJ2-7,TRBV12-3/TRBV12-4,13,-,CASSPGTSYEQYF,TGTGCCAGCAGTCCGGGGACTAGCTACGAGCAGTACTTC
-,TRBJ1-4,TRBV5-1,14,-,CASSLDRTGGKLFF,TGCGCCAGCAGCTTAGACCGGACCGGCGGGAAACTGTTTTTT
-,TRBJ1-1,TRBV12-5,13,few,CASGVQGNTEAFF,TGTGCTAGTGGCGTACAGGGGAACACTGAAGCTTTCTTT
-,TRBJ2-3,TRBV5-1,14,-,CASSSYDVTDTQYF,TGCGCCAGCAGCTCCTACGATGTCACAGATACGCAGTATTTT
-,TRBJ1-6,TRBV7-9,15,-,CASSLNEVEYSPLHF,TGTGCCAGCAGCTTAAACGAAGTTGAGTATTCACCCCTCCACTTT
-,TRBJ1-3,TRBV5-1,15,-,CASRPGDTAGNTIYF,TGCGCCAGCAGACCTGGGGACACGGCGGGAAACACCATATATTTT
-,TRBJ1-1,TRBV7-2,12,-,CASSRGWTEAFF,TGTGCCAGCAGCAGGGGTTGGACTGAAGCTTTCTTT
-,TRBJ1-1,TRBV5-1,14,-,CASSLLQGDTEAFF,TGCGCCAGCAGCCTCCTCCAGGGCGACACTGAAGCTTTCTTT
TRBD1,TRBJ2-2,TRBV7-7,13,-,CASSSDRTGELFF,TGTGCTAGCAGCTCGGACAGGACCGGGGAGCTGTTTTTT
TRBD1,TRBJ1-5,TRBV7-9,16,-,CASSSDRGQGNQPQHF,TGTGCCAGCAGCTCCGACAGGGGGCAAGGCAATCAGCCCCAGCATTTT
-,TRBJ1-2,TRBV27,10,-,CASSYNGYTF,TGTGCCAGCAGTTACAACGGCTACACCTTC
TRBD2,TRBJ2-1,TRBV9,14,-,CASSVVSGGNEQFF,TGTGCCAGCAGCGTAGTGTCGGGGGGCAATGAGCAGTTCTTC
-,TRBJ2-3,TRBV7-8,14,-,CASGPDRHTDTQYF,TGTGCCAGCGGACCTGACAGGCACACAGATACGCAGTATTTT
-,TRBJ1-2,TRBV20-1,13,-,CSASLQTNYGYTF,TGCAGTGCTAGTTTACAGACTAACTATGGCTACACCTTC
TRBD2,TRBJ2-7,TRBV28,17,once,CASSSTSGRPYSYEQYF,TGTGCCAGCAGTTCGACTAGCGGGAGGCCATACTCCTACGAGCAGTACTTC
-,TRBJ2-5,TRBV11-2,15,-,CASSLATGRQETQYF,TGTGCCAGCAGCTTAGCCACAGGGCGTCAGGAGACCCAGTACTTC
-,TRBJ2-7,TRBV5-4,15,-,CASSLRLSFAYEQYF,TGTGCCAGCAGCTTGCGACTCTCGTTTGCCTACGAGCAGTACTTC
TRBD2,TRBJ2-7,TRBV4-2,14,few,CASSQEGTRNEQYF,TGTGCCAGCAGCCAAGAGGGGACTAGGAACGAGCAGTACTTC
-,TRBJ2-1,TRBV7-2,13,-,CASGAYSVSEQFF,TGTGCCAGCGGGGCTTACTCGGTTTCGGAGCAGTTCTTC
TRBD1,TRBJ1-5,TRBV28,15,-,CASSSGQGPHQPQHF,TGTGCCAGCAGTTCTGGACAGGGTCCTCATCAGCCCCAGCATTTT
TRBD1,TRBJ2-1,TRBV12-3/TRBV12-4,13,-,CASSTQGAGEQFF,TGTGCCAGCAGTACTCAGGGGGCGGGTGAGCAGTTCTTC
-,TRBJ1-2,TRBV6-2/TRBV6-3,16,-,CASSYSSTRGFYGYTF,TGTGCCAGCAGTTACTCGAGCACAAGGGGGTTCTATGGCTACACCTTC
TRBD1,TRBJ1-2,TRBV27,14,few,CASRRIQGGYGYTF,TGTGCCAGCAGAAGGATACAGGGGGGCTATGGCTACACCTTC
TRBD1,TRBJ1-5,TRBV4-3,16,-,CASSQEKSQGNQPQHF,TGCGCCAGCAGCCAAGAAAAGTCACAGGGGAATCAGCCCCAGCATTTT
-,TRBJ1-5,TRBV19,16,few,CASSINKGGRGQPQHF,TGTGCCAGTAGTATAAATAAAGGAGGGCGTGGACAGCCCCAGCATTTT
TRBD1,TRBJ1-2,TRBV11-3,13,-,CASSSDRGYGYTF,TGTGCCAGCAGTTCCGACAGGGGCTATGGCTACACCTTC
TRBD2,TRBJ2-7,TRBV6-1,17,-,CASSEGKPGLATYEQYF,TGTGCCAGCAGTGAAGGGAAGCCGGGACTAGCGACCTACGAGCAGTACTTC
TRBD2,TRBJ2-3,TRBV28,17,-,CASSLGGRAGSIDTQYF,TGTGCCAGCAGTTTAGGCGGGAGGGCCGGGTCTATAGATACGCAGTATTTT
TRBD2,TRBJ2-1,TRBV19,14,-,CASSPTSGRPEQFF,TGTGCCAGTAGTCCGACTAGCGGGAGACCTGAGCAGTTCTTC
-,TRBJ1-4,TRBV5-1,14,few,CASRAGAANEKLFF,TGCGCCAGCAGGGCGGGGGCGGCTAATGAAAAACTGTTTTTT
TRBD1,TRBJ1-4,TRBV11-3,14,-,CASSLGDSYEKLFF,TGTGCCAGCAGCTTAGGGGACAGTTATGAAAAACTGTTTTTT
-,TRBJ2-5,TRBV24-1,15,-,CATSDKAGAQETQYF,TGTGCCACCAGCGACAAGGCTGGGGCCCAAGAGACCCAGTACTTC
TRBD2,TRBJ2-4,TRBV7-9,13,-,CASSSSGRAIPRF,TGTGCCAGCAGCTCTAGCGGGAGGGCCATTCCTCGGTTC
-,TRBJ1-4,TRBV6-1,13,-,CASSEGADEKLFF,TGTGCCAGCAGTGAAGGGGCAGATGAAAAACTGTTTTTT
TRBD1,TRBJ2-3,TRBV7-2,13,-,CASSSTGSGTQYF,TGTGCCAGCAGCTCGACAGGGTCTGGCACGCAGTATTTT
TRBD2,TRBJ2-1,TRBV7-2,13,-,CASSRTSGDEQFF,TGTGCCAGCAGCAGGACTAGCGGAGATGAGCAGTTCTTC